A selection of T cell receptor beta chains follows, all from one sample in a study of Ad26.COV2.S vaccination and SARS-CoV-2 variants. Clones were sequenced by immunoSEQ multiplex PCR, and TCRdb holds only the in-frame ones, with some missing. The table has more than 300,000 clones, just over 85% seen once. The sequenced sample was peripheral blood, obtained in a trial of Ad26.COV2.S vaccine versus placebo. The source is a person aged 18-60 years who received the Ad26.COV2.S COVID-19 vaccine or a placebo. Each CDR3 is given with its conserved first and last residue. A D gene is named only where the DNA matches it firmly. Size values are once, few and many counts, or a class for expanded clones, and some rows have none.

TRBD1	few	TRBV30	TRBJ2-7	CAWGTGTGYYEQYF	TGTGCCTGGGGTACCGGGACAGGGTACTACGAGCAGTACTTC
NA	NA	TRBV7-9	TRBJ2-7	CASSLPPYEQYF	TGTGCCAGCAGCCTCCCGCCCTACGAGCAGTACTTC
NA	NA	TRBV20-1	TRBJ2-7	CSASYEQYF	TGCAGTGCTTCTTACGAGCAGTACTTC
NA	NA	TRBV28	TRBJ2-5	CASSVGGGRLQETQYF	TGTGCCAGCAGTGTAGGAGGGGGCCGGCTCCAAGAGACCCAGTACTTC
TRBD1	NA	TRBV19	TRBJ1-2	CASSPSGTDYGYTF	TGTGCCAGTAGTCCTTCCGGGACAGACTATGGCTACACCTTC
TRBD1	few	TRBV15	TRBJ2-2	CATSRGGQGGTGELFF	TGTGCCACCAGCAGAGGTGGACAGGGAGGTACCGGGGAGCTGTTTTTT
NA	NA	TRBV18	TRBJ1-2	CASSQTDSLYGYTF	TGTGCCAGCTCACAAACGGACAGCCTCTATGGCTACACCTTC
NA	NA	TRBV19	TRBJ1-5	CASTFAPGTARKHSNQPQHF	TGTGCCAGTACCTTCGCACCCGGAACAGCGAGGAAGCATAGCAATCAGCCCCAGCATTTT
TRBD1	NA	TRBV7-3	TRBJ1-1	CASTPMDRANTEAFF	TGTGCCAGCACCCCCATGGACAGGGCGAACACTGAAGCTTTCTTT
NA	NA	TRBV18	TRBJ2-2	CASSPGGAGELFF	TGTGCCAGCTCACCAGGGGGAGCCGGGGAGCTGTTTTTT
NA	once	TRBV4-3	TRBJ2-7	CASSQDLSSILYEQYF	TGCGCCAGCAGCCAAGATTTATCCAGCATTCTCTACGAGCAGTACTTC
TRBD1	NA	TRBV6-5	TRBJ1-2	CASSYGDRAMGYTF	TGTGCCAGCAGTTACGGCGACAGGGCGATGGGCTACACCTTC
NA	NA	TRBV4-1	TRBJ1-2	CASSQDTGGVNYGYTF	TGCGCCAGCAGCCAAGATACGGGGGGTGTTAACTATGGCTACACCTTC
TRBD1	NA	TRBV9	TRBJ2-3	CASSVTAGQGIDTQYF	TGTGCCAGCAGCGTTACCGCGGGACAGGGCATAGATACGCAGTATTTT
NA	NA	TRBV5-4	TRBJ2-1	CASSLSRNPGEQFF	TGTGCCAGCAGCTTGTCCAGGAATCCGGGGGAGCAGTTCTTC
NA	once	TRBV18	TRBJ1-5	CASSDRNQPQHF	TGTGCCAGCTCAGACAGGAATCAGCCCCAGCATTTT
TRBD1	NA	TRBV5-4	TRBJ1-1	CASSAKRGQGYTEAFF	TGTGCCAGCAGCGCCAAGCGGGGACAGGGTTACACTGAAGCTTTCTTT
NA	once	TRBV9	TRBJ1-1	CASSVSWGTEAFF	TGTGCCAGCAGCGTATCCTGGGGCACTGAAGCTTTCTTT
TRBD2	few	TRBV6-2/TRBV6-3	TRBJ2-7	CASSYSLAGGRYSYEQYF	TGTGCCAGCAGTTACTCGTTGGCGGGGGGCCGGTACTCCTACGAGCAGTACTTC
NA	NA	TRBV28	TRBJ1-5	CASTVGGFHSNQPQHF	TGTGCCAGCACCGTCGGGGGGTTCCATAGCAATCAGCCCCAGCATTTT
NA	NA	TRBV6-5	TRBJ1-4	CASSSRLGKLFF	TGTGCCAGCAGTTCCCGACTGGGAAAACTGTTTTTT
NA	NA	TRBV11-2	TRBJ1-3	CASSLGGPGPGNTIYF	TGTGCCAGCAGCTTAGGAGGACCAGGGCCTGGAAACACCATATATTTT
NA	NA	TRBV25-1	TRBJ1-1	CASSEYTRGSEAFF	TGTGCCAGCAGTGAATACACCAGAGGCTCTGAAGCTTTCTTT
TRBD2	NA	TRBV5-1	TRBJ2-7	CASSLFGIALAGDEQYF	TGCGCCAGCAGCTTGTTTGGTATCGCTCTAGCGGGGGACGAGCAGTACTTC
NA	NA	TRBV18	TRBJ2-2	CASSPPVGELFF	TGTGCCAGCTCACCACCTGTCGGGGAGCTGTTTTTT
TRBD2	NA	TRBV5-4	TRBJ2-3	CAFQRLAGSTDTQYF	TGTGCCTTTCAACGACTAGCGGGGAGCACAGATACGCAGTATTTT
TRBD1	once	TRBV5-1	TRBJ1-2	CASSLEGGTAYGYTF	TGCGCCAGCAGCTTGGAGGGGGGGACAGCCTATGGCTACACCTTC
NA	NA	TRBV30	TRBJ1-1	CAWIQPLEAFF	TGTGCCTGGATTCAACCGCTAGAAGCTTTCTTT
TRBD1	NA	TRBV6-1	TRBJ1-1	CASSGGTANMNTEAFF	TGTGCCAGCAGTGGGGGGACAGCGAACATGAACACTGAAGCTTTCTTT
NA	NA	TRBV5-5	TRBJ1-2	CASSLGRGDGYTF	TGTGCCAGCAGCTTGGGGAGGGGTGACGGCTACACCTTC
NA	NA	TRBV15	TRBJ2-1	CATSSLDSYNEQFF	TGTGCCACCAGCAGCCTGGACAGCTACAATGAGCAGTTCTTC